This T cell receptor beta chain was recovered during a study of Tregs in tolerant kidney transplant recipients. Broader study findings: Expanding Tregs on activated donor B cells appeared to best identify donor-specific TCRbeta clones. The small number of patients limits these findings pending further validation. This study did not directly address biological reproducibility.

Sequenced by immunoSEQ multiplex PCR; TCRdb stores in-frame clones only, minus some. The data contain 90,000 to 150,000 clones, about 90% of them singletons. Unstimulated regulatory T cells (CD4+CD25+CD127-), CD4+CD25- non-regulatory cells, CD4 and CD8 cells were FACS-sorted from thawed PBMCs. Comments on this clone: Its antigen is as yet unknown.

The source material was CD4+ T cells from blood. This clonotype was sampled from a human donor in good health.

CDR3 DNA sequence: TGTGCCAGCAGCGTAGGGTCTAAGGGCTACACCTTC. Protein product: CASSVGSKGYTF. The chain couples TRBV9 to TRBJ1-2; D unclear. The CDR3 runs to 12 residues. Trimming pared 0 bases from V and 8 bases from J, leaving 8 bases between. Germline CDR1 SGDLS, CDR2 YYNGEE. Drawing the rest from reference TRBV9 and TRBJ1-2, the complete variable domain is DSGVTQTPKHLITATGQRVTLRCSPRSGDLSVYWYQQSLDQGLQFLIQYYNGEERAKGNILERFSAQQFPDLHSELNLSSLELGDSALYFCASSVGSKGYTFGSGTRLTVV.